What follows describes a single TCR beta chain. Its target is not known. Sequenced by immunoSEQ multiplex PCR; TCRdb stores in-frame clones only, minus some. The table shows 110,000 to 150,000 clones, with 80% to 90% occurring only once. This entry comes from a study of T cell responses to AZD1222 COVID-19 vaccine. Across the whole study: Samples with a second dose at about 4 or about 12 weeks were pooled together. Overall study findings and caveats: It was only after the peak T cell response that any repertoires were sampled.

The length of the CDR3 is 17 residues. Germline lookup yields CDR1 SGHRS and CDR2 YFSETQ. The V and J ends lost 3 bases and 0 bases, in that order; junction bases with no gene match: 4. The specimen comprised peripheral blood, sampled on day 0 of AZD1222 vaccination. The origin of this receptor is an adult in good health. The chain is built from TRBV5-1 and TRBJ2-2, with 11 bases fitting TRBD2. CDR3 sequence: CASSYGGLAANTGELFF. The CDR3 DNA reads TGCGCCAGCAGCTACGGGGGACTAGCGGCGAACACCGGGGAGCTGTTTTTT.